Below, 25 T cell receptor beta chains from the same sample are listed, as sequenced in a study of T-cell memory formation after mild COVID-19. TCRdb itself ran the 5' RACE reads through MiXCR, one entry per CDR3 protein. The sample lists over 500,000 distinct CDR3 sequences, roughly 17% occurring once. Sequencing was carried out using PBMCs or a T cell subset sorted from them (not recorded which). These receptors were taken from an adult woman who had mild COVID-19 (a few samples of this study predate the infection). Cell type and time point are not known.

CDR3 sequence reads: CAWTWDRVSGEQYF. The CDR3 DNA is TGTGCCTGGACTTGGGACAGGGTCTCGGGCGAGCAGTACTTC. The genes are TRBV30 and TRBJ2-7; 9 bases match TRBD1. Losses at the gene ends were 4 bases for V and 6 bases for J; bases not matched to a gene: 10. Germline-derived CDR1 and CDR2 are GTSNPN and SVGIG (reference sequence). The CDR3 extends over 14 amino acids.

V usage is TRBV3-1 and J usage is TRBJ2-1, with 13 nucleotides matching TRBD2. Germline V lookup: CDR1 LGHDT, CDR2 YNNKEL (reference sequence). The V and J ends lost 4 bases and 15 bases, in that order; junction bases with no gene match: 12. The CDR3 consists of 15 residues. The CDR3 reads CASSLATSGGSDPFF. CDR3 bases: TGTGCCAGCAGCCTCGCGACTAGCGGGGGGTCGGACCCGTTCTTC.

In its sample, this clonotype was seen a few times. The chain carries TRBV2 and TRBJ1-3; D unresolved. CDR1 SNHLY and CDR2 FYNNEI come from the germline V gene. This CDR3 has 13 residues. Trimming took 8 bases from V and 0 from J, leaving 8 bases between them. The CDR3 protein is CASDIFSGNTIYF. The CDR3 nucleotides read TGTGCCAGCGATATTTTCTCTGGAAACACCATATATTTT.

The table lists this clonotype with a few counts. This chain connects TRBV18 to TRBJ1-2, with D perhaps matching TRBD1 (6 bases). Trimming cost V 8 bases and J 8 bases, with 21 bases left between them. Germline CDR1 reads KGHSH; CDR2 reads LQKENI. The CDR3 is 14 residues long. The CDR3 sequence: CASVTSDRLLGYTF. The CDR3 bases are TGTGCCAGCGTCACGTCCGACAGGTTACTAGGCTACACCTTC.

This chain connects TRBV12-3 or TRBV12-4 to TRBJ2-1, with TRBD1 as a possible D gene (8 bases). Trimming left V 7 bases short and J 8 bases short, with 15 bases between. CDR3 length: 13 residues. CDR3 protein: CASTVQGGDEQFF. In DNA form, the CDR3 reads TGTGCCAGCACCGTACAGGGGGGGGATGAGCAGTTCTTC.

The chain carries TRBV7-2 and TRBJ1-2, with 11 bases identical to TRBD1. CDR1 SGHTA and CDR2 FQGNSA come from the germline V gene. The CDR3 sequence is 14 residues long. J was trimmed by 3 bases and V by 7 bases; bases with no gene match: 4. The CDR3 loop is CASIRDRGDYGYTF. CDR3 in DNA: TGTGCCAGCATCCGGGACAGGGGGGACTATGGCTACACCTTC.

This clonotype was counted a few times. The J gene is TRBJ2-2, the V gene TRBV7-8; tentative D call: TRBD2 (6 bases). Germline V gives CDR1 SGHVS, CDR2 FQNEAQ. Trimming pared 0 bases from V and 2 bases from J, leaving 16 bases between. The CDR3 loop spans 18 amino acids. CDR3 in amino acids: CASSLALLAGKNTGELFF. The CDR3 region has the DNA TGTGCCAGCAGCTTAGCGCTTCTTGCGGGGAAAAACACCGGGGAGCTGTTTTTT.

In this sample, this clonotype turned up a few times. The chain combines TRBV12-3 or TRBV12-4 with TRBJ1-5, with D possibly matching TRBD1 (6 bases). CDR3 length equals 13 residues. Trimming cost V 6 bases and J 9 bases, with 15 bases left between them. The CDR3 DNA reads as TGTGCCAGCAGCCCGACAGGTTCGGGGCCCCAGCATTTT. Translation gives CASSPTGSGPQHF.

The chain has TRBV5-1 and TRBJ2-6, with D tentatively TRBD2 (5 bases). Germline V gives CDR1 SGHRS, CDR2 YFSETQ. V was shortened by 4 bases and J by 3 bases, with 8 bases between the two germline ends. CDR3 length equals 14 residues. CDR3 region: CASSEGSGANVLTF. The CDR3 DNA reads TGCGCCAGCAGCGAGGGAAGTGGGGCCAACGTCCTGACTTTC.

V is TRBV4-3 and J is TRBJ2-1; TRBD2 matches at 9 bases. The CDR3 is made up of 17 amino acids. Germline assignment: CDR1 LGHNA and CDR2 YSLEER. V shed 0 bases, J shed 3 bases, and the junction held 6 bases outside the gene matches. The CDR3 loop is CASSQDPRTSDYNEQFF. In nucleotides, the CDR3 is TGCGCCAGCAGCCAAGATCCCCGGACTAGCGACTACAATGAGCAGTTCTTC.

The chain combines TRBV5-1 with TRBJ1-3, with 8 bases lining up with TRBD1. The junction had 1 base not matched to a gene; V was cut back by 3 bases and J by 2 bases. The CDR3 is 14 residues long. Germline V gene lookup returns CDR1 SGHRS and CDR2 YFSETQ. The CDR3 spells CASSSGGTGNTIYF. The CDR3 DNA follows: TGCGCCAGCAGCTCAGGGGGCACTGGAAACACCATATATTTT.

There are a few counts of this clonotype. With a much larger clone just one base away, this may be a read error. V gene TRBV6-5 combines with J gene TRBJ1-6; D uncertain. The CDR3 has 12 residues. With 2 bases removed from V and 6 bases from J, the gap between germline ends came to 2 bases. Germline CDR1 MNHEY, CDR2 SVGAGI. The CDR3 sequence: CASSYVNSPLHF. DNA for the CDR3: TGTGCCAGCAGTTACGTTAATTCACCCCTCCACTTT.

This clonotype was counted between two and nine times. The V gene is TRBV5-1, the J gene TRBJ2-5, with TRBD1 matching over 7 bases. The CDR3 loop spans 14 amino acids. The V gene end was trimmed by 3 bases and the J gene end by 0 bases; junction bases not matched to a gene: 2. Germline CDR1 reads SGHRS; CDR2 reads YFSETQ. CDR3: CASSWQGDQETQYF. Here the CDR3 DNA reads TGCGCCAGCAGCTGGCAGGGGGACCAAGAGACCCAGTACTTC. The full variable domain, completed using reference TRBV5-1 and TRBJ2-5, is KAGVTQTPRYLIKTRGQQVTLSCSPISGHRSVSWYQQTPGQGLQFLFEYFSETQRNKGNFPGRFSGRQFSNSRSEMNVSTLELGDSALYLCASSWQGDQETQYFGPGTRLLVL.

This chain uses TRBV10-3 with TRBJ1-3; TRBD1 agrees at 7 bases. The length of the CDR3 is 15 residues. The J segment lost 2 bases and the V segment lost 3 bases, leaving 4 bases of the junction unmatched. Per germline, CDR1 ENHRY and CDR2 SYGVKD. This chain's CDR3 is CAISDRGIPGNTIYF. The CDR3 DNA sequence: TGTGCCATCAGTGACAGGGGGATACCTGGAAACACCATATATTTT.

The J gene is TRBJ2-7, the V gene TRBV5-6; no clear D. In germline, CDR1 is SGHDT, CDR2 YYEEEE. V gave up 0 bases and J gave up 5 bases, with 6 bases separating them. This CDR3 comprises 12 residues. The CDR3 loop reads CASSLAVNEQYF. The CDR3, as DNA: TGTGCCAGCAGCTTGGCGGTTAACGAGCAGTACTTC.

The chain carries TRBV5-1 and TRBJ1-1; D uncertain. From germline, CDR1 is SGHRS and CDR2 YFSETQ. V was shortened by 4 bases and J by 4 bases, with 29 bases between the two germline ends. This CDR3 has 19 residues. Here the CDR3 DNA reads TGCGCCAGCAGCCGCTCCATGGTGGGGATTCGTTACGTAGGCACTGAAGCTTTCTTT. It specifies CASSRSMVGIRYVGTEAFF.

This clonotype occurred many times. This chain links TRBV19 with TRBJ1-4, with D tentatively TRBD1 (5 bases). The CDR3 loop spans 14 amino acids. Between the trimmed V and J ends, which lost 10 bases and 5 bases, there was a span of 17 bases. Germline V gene sequence: CDR1 LNHDA, CDR2 SQIVND (reference sequence). The CDR3 nucleotides read TGTGCCACCGGGACCTCCCAAGAGAATGAAAAACTGTTTTTT. This translates into CATGTSQENEKLFF.

The rearrangement links TRBV7-8 to TRBJ2-1; D is perhaps TRBD2 (7 bases). Trimming stripped 3 bases from V and 10 bases from J, with 13 bases between. The CDR3 spans 13 residues. The germline V gene encodes CDR1 SGHVS and CDR2 FQNEAQ. CDR3 sequence: CASSFGGGQEQFF. In DNA, the CDR3 is TGTGCCAGCAGCTTTGGGGGGGGGCAAGAGCAGTTCTTC.

This clonotype was seen a handful of times. The chain joins TRBV5-4 to TRBJ2-5; the D gene is possibly TRBD2 (6 bases). The CDR3 totals 14 residues. The germline CDR1 and CDR2 sequences are SGHNT and YYREEE (reference sequence). V dropped 2 bases and J dropped 1 base, with 9 bases sitting between them. The CDR3 DNA sequence: TGTGCCAGCAGCTTTTGGGGGGTCCAAGAGACCCAGTACTTC. Protein: CASSFWGVQETQYF.

This clonotype showed up just a few times. V gene TRBV12-3 or TRBV12-4 combines with J gene TRBJ1-5, with D uncertain. The CDR3 is 13 residues long. Trimming took 6 bases from V and 5 from J, leaving 11 bases between them. The CDR3 spells CASSAIMDQPQHF. Here the CDR3 DNA reads TGTGCCAGCAGCGCAATTATGGATCAGCCCCAGCATTTT.

This clonotype was picked up a small number of times. This sequence joins TRBV20-1 and TRBJ1-2, with 8 positions matching TRBD1. The CDR3 has 14 residues. CDR1 is DFQATT and CDR2 is SNEGSKA in the germline V gene (reference sequence). J gave up 9 bases and V 1 base, and 10 bases lay outside the gene matches. CDR3: CSARAGTGRLSYTF. Here the CDR3 DNA reads TGCAGTGCTAGAGCCGGGACAGGCCGTCTAAGCTACACCTTC.

This chain links TRBV5-1 with TRBJ2-7; 8 bases map to TRBD2. The CDR3 is 17 residues long. V shed 7 bases, J shed 0 bases, and the junction held 15 bases outside the gene matches. The V gene's germline CDR1 is SGHRS and CDR2 YFSETQ. In nucleotides, the CDR3 is TGCGCCAGCCCAACATCCTATACTAGCGGATTCTCCTACGAGCAGTACTTC. It is translated as CASPTSYTSGFSYEQYF.

This sequence joins TRBV5-5 and TRBJ2-7; TRBD1 matches 8 bases. The CDR3 is 14 amino acids. CDR1 and CDR2 from the germline V gene are SGHKS and YYEKEE (reference sequence). V was clipped by 2 bases and J by 4 bases; unmatched bases: 5. The CDR3 DNA is TGTGCCAGCAGCTTACCGGGACAGGTTTACGAGCAGTACTTC. It yields the protein CASSLPGQVYEQYF.

The rearrangement joins TRBV5-1 to TRBJ1-2; 9 nucleotides align to TRBD1. This CDR3 spans 14 amino acids. Germline-derived CDR1 and CDR2 are SGHRS and YFSETQ. V trimming: 1 base; J trimming: 3 bases; junction bases outside the gene matches: 1. CDR3 in DNA: TGCGCCAGCAGCTTGTGGACAGGGGACTATGGCTACACCTTC. It specifies CASSLWTGDYGYTF.

V is TRBV20-1 and J is TRBJ2-3, with TRBD2 matching over 8 bases. Looked up from germline, CDR1 is DFQATT and CDR2 is SNEGSKA (reference sequence). The junction had 13 bases not matched to a gene; V was cut back by 6 bases and J by 2 bases. The CDR3 is 16 amino acids. CDR3 DNA sequence: TGCAGTGCCCCGGGGGGGCGCGGGGGGCCCACAGATACGCAGTATTTT. Its protein product is CSAPGGRGGPTDTQYF.